These 21 T cell receptor beta chains share one sample of origin, sequenced in a study of T cells after yellow fever vaccination. TCRdb ran MiXCR on the 5' RACE reads and lists one entry per CDR3 protein. This table has around 500,000 distinct CDR3 sequences, 20% to 25% appearing once. Sequenced material: PBMCs, taken 21 days after the first yellow fever vaccination. All receptors come from a man aged 18 to 29 who received the YFV17D yellow fever vaccine.

This clonotype was seen more than once but under ten times. The gene calls are TRBV2 and TRBJ2-7; tentatively, D is TRBD2 (5 bases). CDR1 SNHLY and CDR2 FYNNEI come from the germline V gene. The CDR3 sequence is 12 residues long. The V and J ends lost 7 bases and 9 bases respectively, with 16 bases between them. CDR3 in amino acids: CASTPFREPQYF. For the CDR3, the DNA is TGTGCCAGCACACCCTTTAGGGAGCCGCAGTACTTC.

The chain has TRBV20-1 and TRBJ1-6; D gene unclear. Germline V lookup: CDR1 DFQATT, CDR2 SNEGSKA (reference sequence). The V gene lost 1 base and the J gene lost 6 bases, with 10 bases spanning the gap. This CDR3 spans 14 amino acids. The CDR3 protein is CSARVEGSNSPLHF. The CDR3 DNA is TGCAGTGCTAGAGTGGAGGGCTCTAATTCACCCCTCCACTTT.

The chain carries TRBV4-1 and TRBJ2-2; no clear D gene. Deletions cut 0 bases from V and 3 bases from J, with 11 bases between. Germline lookup yields CDR1 MGHRA and CDR2 YSYEKL. This CDR3 comprises 16 residues. The CDR3 protein is CASSQEAPAYTGELFF. CDR3 nucleotides: TGCGCCAGCAGCCAAGAAGCCCCCGCCTACACCGGGGAGCTGTTTTTT.

The chain links TRBV7-9 to TRBJ2-7; D may correspond to TRBD1 or TRBD2 (7 bases each). CDR1 SEHNR and CDR2 FQNEAQ come from the germline V gene (reference sequence). The germline V and J ends were trimmed by 2 bases and 9 bases, with 14 bases remaining between them. The CDR3 extends over 13 amino acids. This chain's CDR3 is CASSLSGTAMQYF. CDR3 sequence (DNA): TGTGCCAGCAGCTTAAGCGGGACAGCCATGCAGTACTTC.

The CDR3 region is CAWSWAGELFF. The CDR3 DNA follows: TGTGCCTGGAGTTGGGCCGGGGAGCTGTTTTTT. This chain joins TRBV30 and TRBJ2-2; D unclear. The V end was cut by 2 bases, the J end by 6 bases, with 4 bases between. Per germline, CDR1 GTSNPN and CDR2 SVGIG (reference sequence). This CDR3 region has 11 residues.

This clonotype appeared a few times. The chain carries TRBV28 and TRBJ2-2; no definite D call. Germline CDR1 reads MDHEN; CDR2 reads SYDVKM. The V end lost 10 bases, the J end lost 8 bases, and 14 bases lay between the germline ends. CDR3 length equals 12 residues. CDR3: CATRQILGELFF. The CDR3, as DNA: TGTGCCACGCGACAAATCCTGGGGGAGCTGTTTTTT.

The table lists this clonotype with a few counts. This rearrangement joins TRBV6-1 to TRBJ1-2, with 10 bases matching TRBD1. The CDR3 is 13 amino acids. Germline CDR1 reads MNHNS; CDR2 reads SASEGT. V gave up 11 bases and J gave up 5 bases; unmatched junction bases: 8. The CDR3: CAGLPGQGYGYTF. The CDR3 region has the DNA TGTGCCGGCTTACCGGGACAGGGGTATGGCTACACCTTC.

The rearrangement uses TRBV6-2 or TRBV6-3 and TRBJ2-5; 9 nucleotides line up with TRBD1. CDR1 and CDR2 (germline): MNHEY, SVGEGT. CDR3 length: 16 residues. J gave up 3 bases and V 4 bases, and 9 bases lay outside the gene matches. The CDR3 spells CASSFPGQGSEETQYF. The CDR3 coding sequence is TGTGCCAGCAGTTTCCCAGGACAGGGGTCTGAAGAGACCCAGTACTTC.

There are a few counts of this clonotype. The CDR3 DNA sequence: TGCGCCAGCAGCTCCCTGACAGCCAACTCTGGAAACACCATATATTTT. Translated: CASSSLTANSGNTIYF. The J gene is TRBJ1-3, the V gene TRBV5-1; D perhaps matches TRBD1 (5 bases). The CDR3 is made up of 16 amino acids. Germline V gene lookup returns CDR1 SGHRS and CDR2 YFSETQ. The V and J ends lost 3 bases and 0 bases respectively, with 13 bases between them. The full variable domain, its missing parts supplied by reference TRBV5-1 and TRBJ1-3, is KAGVTQTPRYLIKTRGQQVTLSCSPISGHRSVSWYQQTPGQGLQFLFEYFSETQRNKGNFPGRFSGRQFSNSRSEMNVSTLELGDSALYLCASSSLTANSGNTIYFGEGSWLTVV.

This clonotype occurred many times. The rearrangement joins TRBV7-2 to TRBJ2-3; 8 bases agree with TRBD2. The CDR3 loop spans 16 amino acids. V was clipped by 5 bases and J by 3 bases; unmatched bases: 10. Germline CDR1 is SGHTA and CDR2 is FQGNSA. In DNA form, the CDR3 reads TGTGCCAGCAGCCCCCGAGTCCAGCGGGGGACAGATACGCAGTATTTT. It codes for CASSPRVQRGTDTQYF.

The rearrangement joins TRBV7-9 to TRBJ1-1; tentatively, D is TRBD1 (5 bases). The V end was cut by 0 bases, the J end by 4 bases, with 12 bases between. Germline V gene data show CDR1 as SEHNR and CDR2 as FQNEAQ (reference sequence). The CDR3 sequence is 15 residues long. The CDR3 DNA reads as TGTGCCAGCAGCTTAGCTCTCGGCGGGGGCACTGAAGCTTTCTTT. Translation: CASSLALGGGTEAFF.

The chain links TRBV5-1 to TRBJ1-6; 7 nucleotides line up with TRBD1. Looked up from germline, CDR1 is SGHRS and CDR2 is YFSETQ. V shed 9 bases and J 7 bases; nucleotides not matched to a gene: 10. The CDR3 length is 14 residues. Here the CDR3 DNA reads TGCGCCACCTCATGGACAGGCGGGAATTCACCCCTCCACTTT. Protein product: CATSWTGGNSPLHF.

The chain has TRBV20-1 and TRBJ2-7; D is possibly TRBD1 or TRBD2 (5 bases each). Trimming cost V 3 bases and J 6 bases, with 15 bases left between them. This CDR3 is 13 amino acids long. Germline CDR1 DFQATT, CDR2 SNEGSKA (reference sequence). CDR3 DNA sequence: TGCAGTGCTAGCATCCAGGGAGATGGCGAGCAGTACGTC. This sequence encodes CSASIQGDGEQYV.

This clonotype has a count of ten or more. The chain is built from TRBV20-1 and TRBJ2-4; D is uncertain. The CDR3 is made up of 14 amino acids. The V and J ends lost 0 bases and 0 bases respectively, with 6 bases between them. The germline V gene encodes CDR1 DFQATT and CDR2 SNEGSKA (reference sequence). CDR3 amino acids: CSARESLAKNIQYF. CDR3 bases: TGCAGTGCTAGAGAGTCCCTAGCCAAAAACATTCAGTACTTC.

The rearrangement joins TRBV15 to TRBJ2-5, with 12 bases lining up with TRBD2. CDR1 is LNHNV, CDR2 YYDKDF, per germline (reference sequence). V gave up 8 bases and J gave up 7 bases; unmatched junction bases: 5. CDR3 size: 13 residues. This CDR3 is CATLASGGGTQYF. The DNA for the CDR3 is TGTGCCACCCTGGCTAGCGGGGGGGGGACCCAGTACTTC.

This clonotype was observed at least ten times. This rearrangement joins TRBV6-1 to TRBJ2-2; 8 positions agree with TRBD2. This CDR3 contains 14 residues. Losses at the gene ends were 7 bases for V and 7 bases for J; bases not matched to a gene: 8. Germline lookup yields CDR1 MNHNS and CDR2 SASEGT. CDR3 sequence: CASIPGLEVGELFF. CDR3 DNA sequence: TGTGCCAGCATTCCGGGACTAGAGGTCGGGGAGCTGTTTTTT.

The chain has TRBV12-3 or TRBV12-4 and TRBJ2-1; 8 positions agree with TRBD2. Trimming cost V 2 bases and J 4 bases; bases outside gene matches: 7. The CDR3 is made up of 16 amino acids. CDR3 protein: CASSLSSAGAYNEQFF. CDR3 bases: TGTGCCAGCAGTTTATCATCAGCGGGGGCGTACAATGAGCAGTTCTTC.

This sequence joins TRBV15 and TRBJ2-1; unclear D gene. V lost 5 bases and J 0 bases, leaving 8 bases between the germline ends. This CDR3 spans 14 amino acids. Germline CDR1 reads LNHNV; CDR2 reads YYDKDF (reference sequence). The CDR3 loop is CATSSPDSYNEQFF. In DNA, the CDR3 is TGTGCCACCAGCTCCCCCGACTCCTACAATGAGCAGTTCTTC.

This clonotype was found a few times. The rearrangement uses TRBV20-1 and TRBJ2-3; D is unclear. There are 11 residues in the CDR3. The germline V and J ends were trimmed by 2 bases and 2 bases, with 2 bases remaining between them. CDR1 is DFQATT, CDR2 SNEGSKA, per germline (reference sequence). The DNA of the CDR3 is TGCAGTGCTAGACACACAGATACGCAGTATTTT. It encodes CSARHTDTQYF.

The rearrangement joins TRBV12-3 or TRBV12-4 to TRBJ2-3; 10 nucleotides line up with TRBD2. The CDR3 has 15 amino acids. V shed 3 bases and J 4 bases; nucleotides not matched to a gene: 4. CDR3 region: CASSFGLAVPDTQYF. The CDR3 region has the DNA TGTGCCAGCAGTTTCGGACTAGCGGTCCCAGATACGCAGTATTTT.

DNA for the CDR3: TGTGCCAGCAGCCGCTCGGGCGAGCGCACCGGGGGAAATGAGCAGTTCTTC. Translating gives CASSRSGERTGGNEQFF. The chain carries TRBV4-2 and TRBJ2-1, with TRBD2 as a possible D gene (6 bases). This CDR3 is built from 17 residues. The V end was cut by 4 bases, the J end by 7 bases, with 23 bases between. The germline V gene encodes CDR1 LGHNA and CDR2 YNFKEQ.